These 6 T cell receptor beta chains came from one sample sequenced in a study of Ad26.COV2.S vaccination and SARS-CoV-2 variants. The method was immunoSEQ multiplex PCR; TCRdb's version includes in-frame clones alone and lacks a portion of them. The sample carries some 370,000 clones, about four fifths recorded once. As to treatment: around 19 received Ad26.COV2.S at low or high dose, single or two shots; 5 received placebo; per-sample allocation not given. The samples were gathered on day 63 after the first injection of vaccine or placebo. Source: peripheral blood, taken in a trial of Ad26.COV2.S vaccine versus placebo. The receptors were gathered from a person aged 18-65 years who received the Ad26.COV2.S COVID-19 vaccine or a placebo.

The V gene is TRBV13, the J gene TRBJ1-1; D perhaps matches TRBD1 (6 bases). The germline V gene has CDR1 PRHDT and CDR2 FYEKMQ (reference sequence). This CDR3 comprises 13 residues. Trimming took off 6 bases at V and 1 base at J, with 9 bases between the two ends. The CDR3 DNA reads as TGTGCCAGCAGGACCAGGGGGAACACTGAAGCTTTCTTT. Translation: CASRTRGNTEAFF. Combining the CDR3 with reference TRBV13 and TRBJ1-1 gives the whole variable domain AAGVIQSPRHLIKEKRETATLKCYPIPRHDTVYWYQQGPGQDPQFLISFYEKMQSDKGSIPDRFSAQQFSDYHSELNMSSLELGDSALYFCASRTRGNTEAFFGQGTRLTVV.

This chain joins TRBV20-1 and TRBJ1-1; 7 bases match TRBD1. This CDR3 region has 10 residues. The V gene end was trimmed by 2 bases and the J gene end by 10 bases; junction bases not matched to a gene: 1. Germline lookup yields CDR1 DFQATT and CDR2 SNEGSKA (reference sequence). This CDR3 reads CSARRGRAFF. The CDR3 DNA sequence: TGCAGTGCTAGAAGGGGGCGAGCTTTCTTT.

V gene TRBV7-9 combines with J gene TRBJ2-3; D not resolved. V lost 1 base and J lost 5, with 10 bases in between. The CDR3 totals 14 residues. Germline CDR1 reads SEHNR; CDR2 reads FQNEAQ (reference sequence). The CDR3 loop is CASSLGSRLDTQYF. CDR3 in DNA: TGTGCCAGCAGCTTAGGCTCCAGGTTAGATACGCAGTATTTT.

This clone has just a few counts. The rearrangement links TRBV6-6 to TRBJ1-3; no reliable D call. Trimming left V 6 bases short and J 0 bases short, with 18 bases between. This CDR3 has 17 residues. Germline lookup yields CDR1 MNHNY and CDR2 SVGAGI (reference sequence). The CDR3 region is CASSRRTGRDSGNTIYF. CDR3 DNA: TGTGCCAGCAGCCGACGGACGGGAAGGGACTCTGGAAACACCATATATTTT.

V usage is TRBV4-3 and J usage is TRBJ1-5; D is undetermined. The CDR3 extends over 15 amino acids. Deletions cut 0 bases from V and 7 bases from J, with 13 bases between. Looked up from germline, CDR1 is LGHNA and CDR2 is YSLEER. In DNA, the CDR3 is TGCGCCAGCAGCCAAGATTACCGGGCCGGGCAGCCCCAGCATTTT. Protein: CASSQDYRAGQPQHF.

This sequence joins TRBV5-1 and TRBJ2-3; 8 nucleotides match TRBD2. Trimming removed 9 bases from V and 5 bases from J; junction bases left unmatched: 5. This CDR3 has 12 residues. In germline, CDR1 is SGHRS, CDR2 YFSETQ. The chain's CDR3 is CATFGGGDTQYF. CDR3 in DNA: TGCGCCACCTTCGGGGGGGGAGATACGCAGTATTTT.